The 4 T cell receptor beta chains below come from one sample, sequenced in a study of blood T cell repertoires in COVID-19. The table came from immunoSEQ multiplex PCR; TCRdb's copy has only in-frame clones and leaves some out. The sample lists 250,000 to 300,000 clones, around 82% occurring once. Sequenced input: PBMCs or T cells enriched from blood (not recorded which). These receptors all come from a man in his forties or fifties who had recovered from COVID-19.

This clone has just one count. J is TRBJ2-4 and V is TRBV4-1, with D perhaps matching TRBD2 (5 bases). CDR3 length: 15 residues. The V gene's germline CDR1 is MGHRA and CDR2 YSYEKL. V was clipped by 4 bases and J by 7 bases, with 17 bases between them. CDR3 loop: CASSLPGNSQNIQYF. The DNA for the CDR3 is TGCGCCAGCAGCCTTCCCGGGAACAGTCAGAACATTCAGTACTTC.

The J gene is TRBJ2-1, the V gene TRBV2; D may be TRBD1 (5 bases). Germline V gene data show CDR1 as SNHLY and CDR2 as FYNNEI. V shed 2 bases and J shed 7 bases, with 12 bases lying between them. CDR3 length: 14 residues. In DNA form, the CDR3 reads TGTGCCAGCAGTGAAAAGGCAGGGCGGAATGAGCAGTTCTTC. It is translated as CASSEKAGRNEQFF.

This rearrangement joins TRBV10-1 to TRBJ2-3; 7 nucleotides line up with TRBD2. The germline V gene has CDR1 WNHNN and CDR2 SYGVQD (reference sequence). The CDR3 extends over 16 amino acids. J lost 2 bases, V lost 3 bases, and 8 bases had no gene match. The CDR3 reads CASSEERGPSTDTQYF. The CDR3, as DNA: TGCGCCAGCAGTGAAGAGCGGGGTCCCTCCACAGATACGCAGTATTTT.

The V and J genes are TRBV18 and TRBJ1-2, with D maybe TRBD1 (5 bases). In germline, CDR1 is KGHSH, CDR2 LQKENI. V lost 0 bases and J lost 2, with 7 bases in between. The CDR3 consists of 14 residues. In nucleotides, the CDR3 is TGTGCCAGCTCACCACCGACAGTGAACTATGGCTACACCTTC. It codes for CASSPPTVNYGYTF.